This record concerns one T cell receptor beta chain sequence. The repertoire was sequenced with immunoSEQ multiplex PCR; TCRdb's copy has only in-frame clones and lacks some. The data hold 150,000 to 200,000 clones, with approximately 80% observed a single time. These data belong to a study of blood T cell repertoires in COVID-19. Study information: Sample material is recorded as cDNA or gDNA derived from T cells, B-cell-depleted T cells, or PBMCs.

Participants, 18 to 89 years old, spanned 25 or so US areas. Participants' own reports of clinical history determined their cohort assignment. The material sequenced was PBMCs or T cells enriched from blood (not recorded which). The receptor's source is a man in his fifties or sixties who had recovered from COVID-19.

CDR3 loop: CASSLGLAGADNEQFF. In DNA, the CDR3 is TGTGCCAGCAGCTTAGGACTAGCGGGGGCCGACAATGAGCAGTTCTTC. This chain connects TRBV7-2 to TRBJ2-1, with TRBD2 identical over 12 bases. The CDR3 runs 16 residues. Germline trimming cut 1 base from V and 5 bases from J; bases unmatched to any gene: 3. In germline, CDR1 is SGHTA, CDR2 FQGNSA. The full variable domain, rest sourced from reference TRBV7-2 and TRBJ2-1, is GAGVSQSPSNKVTEKGKDVELRCDPISGHTALYWYRQSLGQGLEFLIYFQGNSAPDKSGLPSDRFSAERTGGSVSTLTIQRTQQEDSAVYLCASSLGLAGADNEQFFGPGTRLTVL.